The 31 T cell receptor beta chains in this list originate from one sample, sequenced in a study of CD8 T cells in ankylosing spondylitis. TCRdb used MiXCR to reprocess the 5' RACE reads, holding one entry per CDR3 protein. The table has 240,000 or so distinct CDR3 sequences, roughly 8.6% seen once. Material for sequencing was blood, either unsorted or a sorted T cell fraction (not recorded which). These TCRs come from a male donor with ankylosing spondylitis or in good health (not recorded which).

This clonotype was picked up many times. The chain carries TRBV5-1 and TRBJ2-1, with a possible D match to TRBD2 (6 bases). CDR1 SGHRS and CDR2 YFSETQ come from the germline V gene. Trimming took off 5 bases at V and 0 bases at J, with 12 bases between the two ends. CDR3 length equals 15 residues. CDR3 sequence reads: CASRGGTISYNEQFF. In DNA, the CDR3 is TGCGCCAGCAGGGGCGGGACCATCTCCTACAATGAGCAGTTCTTC.

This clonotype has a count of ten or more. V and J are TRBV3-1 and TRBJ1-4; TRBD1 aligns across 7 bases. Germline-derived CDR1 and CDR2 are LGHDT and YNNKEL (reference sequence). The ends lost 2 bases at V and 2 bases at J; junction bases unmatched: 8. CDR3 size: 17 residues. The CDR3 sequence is CASSQTKPGQTNEKLFF. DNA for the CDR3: TGTGCCAGCAGCCAAACCAAACCGGGACAGACTAATGAAAAACTGTTTTTT.

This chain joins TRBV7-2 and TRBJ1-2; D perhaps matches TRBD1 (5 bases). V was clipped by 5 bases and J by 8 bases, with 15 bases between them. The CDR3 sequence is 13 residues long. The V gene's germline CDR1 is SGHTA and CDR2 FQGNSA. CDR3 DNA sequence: TGTGCCAGCAGCCAGGGCAGGGAGGAAGGCTACACCTTC. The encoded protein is CASSQGREEGYTF.

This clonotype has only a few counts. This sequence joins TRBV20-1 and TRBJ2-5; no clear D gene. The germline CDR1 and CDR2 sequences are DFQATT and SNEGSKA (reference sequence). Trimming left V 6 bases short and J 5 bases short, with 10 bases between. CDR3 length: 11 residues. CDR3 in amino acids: CSAGREETQYF. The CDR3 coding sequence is TGCAGTGCAGGGCGAGAGGAGACCCAGTACTTC.

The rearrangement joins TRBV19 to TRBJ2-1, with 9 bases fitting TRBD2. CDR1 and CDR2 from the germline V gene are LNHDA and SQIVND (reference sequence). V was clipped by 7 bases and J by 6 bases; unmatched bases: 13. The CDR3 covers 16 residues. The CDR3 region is CASNKHGASGTNEQFF. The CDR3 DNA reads TGTGCCAGTAACAAACACGGGGCTAGCGGGACCAATGAGCAGTTCTTC.

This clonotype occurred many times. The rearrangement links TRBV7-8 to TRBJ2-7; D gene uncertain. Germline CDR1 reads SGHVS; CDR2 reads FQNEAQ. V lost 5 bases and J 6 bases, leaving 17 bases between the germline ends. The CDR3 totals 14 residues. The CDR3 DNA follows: TGTGCCAGCAGCCCGGCCTCATTAACCCTCGAGCAGTACTTC. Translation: CASSPASLTLEQYF.

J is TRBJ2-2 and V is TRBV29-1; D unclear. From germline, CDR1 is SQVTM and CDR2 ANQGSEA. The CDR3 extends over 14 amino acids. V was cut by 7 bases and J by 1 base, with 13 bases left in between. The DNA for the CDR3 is TGCAGCGCCCGCAGCCCAGGGAACACCGGGGAGCTGTTTTTT. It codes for CSARSPGNTGELFF.

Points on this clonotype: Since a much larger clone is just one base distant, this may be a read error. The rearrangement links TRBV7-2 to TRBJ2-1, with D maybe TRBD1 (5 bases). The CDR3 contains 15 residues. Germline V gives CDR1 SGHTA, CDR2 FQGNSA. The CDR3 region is CASCLVQDSYNEQFF. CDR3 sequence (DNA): TGTGCCAGCTGCTTAGTACAGGACTCCTACAATGAGCAGTTCTTC. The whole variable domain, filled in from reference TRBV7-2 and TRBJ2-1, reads GAGVSQSPSNKVTEKGKDVELRCDPISGHTALYWYRQSLGQGLEFLIYFQGNSAPDKSGLPSDRFSAERTGGSVSTLTIQRTQQEDSAVYLCASCLVQDSYNEQFFGPGTRLTVL.

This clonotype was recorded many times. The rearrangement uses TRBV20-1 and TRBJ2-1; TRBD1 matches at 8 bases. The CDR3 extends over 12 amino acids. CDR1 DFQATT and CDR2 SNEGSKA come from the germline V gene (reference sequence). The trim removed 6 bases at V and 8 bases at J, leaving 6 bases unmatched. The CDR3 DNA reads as TGCAGTGCACCGGGACAGGTGGATGAGCAGTTCTTC. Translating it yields CSAPGQVDEQFF.

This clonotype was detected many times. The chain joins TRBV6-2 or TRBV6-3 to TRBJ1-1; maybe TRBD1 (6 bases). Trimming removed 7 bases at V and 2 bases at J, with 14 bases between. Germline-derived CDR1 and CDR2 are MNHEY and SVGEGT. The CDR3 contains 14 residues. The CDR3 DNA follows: TGTGCCAGCACCTGGGGGGGCCCCAACACTGAAGCTTTCTTT. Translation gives CASTWGGPNTEAFF.

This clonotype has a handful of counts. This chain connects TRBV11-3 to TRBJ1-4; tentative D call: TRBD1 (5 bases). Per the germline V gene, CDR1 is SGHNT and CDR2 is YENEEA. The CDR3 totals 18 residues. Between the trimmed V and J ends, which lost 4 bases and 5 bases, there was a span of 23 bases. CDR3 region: CASSSTSLRGWGNEKLFF. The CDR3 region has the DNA TGTGCCAGCAGCTCCACGAGCTTGAGGGGCTGGGGAAATGAAAAACTGTTTTTT. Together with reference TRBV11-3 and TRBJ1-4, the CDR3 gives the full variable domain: EAGVVQSPRYKIIEKKQPVAFWCNPISGHNTLYWYLQNLGQGPELLIRYENEEAVDDSQLPKDRFSAERLKGVDSTLKIQPAELGDSAVYLCASSSTSLRGWGNEKLFFGSGTQLSVL.

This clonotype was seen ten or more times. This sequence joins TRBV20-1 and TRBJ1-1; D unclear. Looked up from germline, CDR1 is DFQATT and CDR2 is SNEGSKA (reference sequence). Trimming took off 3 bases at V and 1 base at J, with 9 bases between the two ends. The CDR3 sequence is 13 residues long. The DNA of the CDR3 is TGCAGTGCTAGCGGTCCGGAGAACACTGAAGCTTTCTTT. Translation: CSASGPENTEAFF.

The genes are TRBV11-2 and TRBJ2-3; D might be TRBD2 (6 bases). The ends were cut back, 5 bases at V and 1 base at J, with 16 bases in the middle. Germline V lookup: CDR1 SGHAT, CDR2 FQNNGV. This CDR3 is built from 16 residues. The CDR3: CASSPPGASGTDTQYF. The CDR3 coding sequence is TGTGCCAGCAGCCCTCCTGGGGCTAGCGGCACAGATACGCAGTATTTT. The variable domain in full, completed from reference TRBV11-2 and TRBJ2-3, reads EAGVAQSPRYKIIEKRQSVAFWCNPISGHATLYWYQQILGQGPKLLIQFQNNGVVDDSQLPKDRFSAERLKGVDSTLKIQPAKLEDSAVYLCASSPPGASGTDTQYFGPGTRLTVL.

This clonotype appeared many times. CDR3 region: CAISPGHDTGELFF. The CDR3 nucleotides are TGTGCCATCAGTCCGGGACACGACACCGGGGAGCTGTTTTTT. J is TRBJ2-2 and V is TRBV10-3; possibly TRBD1 for D (6 bases). The CDR3 covers 14 residues. Between the trimmed V and J ends, which lost 5 bases and 3 bases, there was a span of 10 bases. Germline V lookup: CDR1 ENHRY, CDR2 SYGVKD.

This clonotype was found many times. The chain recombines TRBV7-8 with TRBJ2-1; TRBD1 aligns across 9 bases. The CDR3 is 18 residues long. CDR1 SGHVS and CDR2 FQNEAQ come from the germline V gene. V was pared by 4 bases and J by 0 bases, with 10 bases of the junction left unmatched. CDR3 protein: CASSSRSTGGFSYNEQFF. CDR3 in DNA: TGTGCCAGCAGCTCTCGTTCGACAGGGGGTTTCTCCTACAATGAGCAGTTCTTC.

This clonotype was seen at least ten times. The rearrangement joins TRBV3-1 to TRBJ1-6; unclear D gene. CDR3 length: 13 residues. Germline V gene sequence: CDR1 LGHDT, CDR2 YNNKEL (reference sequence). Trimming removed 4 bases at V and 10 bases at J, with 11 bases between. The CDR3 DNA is TGTGCCAGCAGCCGGGGAGGCCGGTCACCCCTCCACTTT. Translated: CASSRGGRSPLHF.

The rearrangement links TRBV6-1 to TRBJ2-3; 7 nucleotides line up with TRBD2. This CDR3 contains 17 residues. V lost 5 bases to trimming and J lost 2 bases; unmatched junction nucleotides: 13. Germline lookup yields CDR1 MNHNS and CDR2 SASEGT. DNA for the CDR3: TGTGCCAGCAGTCCCCGGGGAGCGGGGCCATTCACAGATACGCAGTATTTT. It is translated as CASSPRGAGPFTDTQYF.

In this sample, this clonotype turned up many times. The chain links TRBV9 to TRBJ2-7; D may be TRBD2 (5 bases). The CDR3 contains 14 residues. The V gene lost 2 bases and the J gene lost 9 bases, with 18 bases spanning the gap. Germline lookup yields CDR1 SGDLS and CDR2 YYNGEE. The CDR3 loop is CASSVSSASERQYF. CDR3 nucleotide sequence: TGTGCCAGCAGCGTTAGTAGCGCATCCGAGCGGCAGTACTTC. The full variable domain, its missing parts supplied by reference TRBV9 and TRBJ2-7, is DSGVTQTPKHLITATGQRVTLRCSPRSGDLSVYWYQQSLDQGLQFLIQYYNGEERAKGNILERFSAQQFPDLHSELNLSSLELGDSALYFCASSVSSASERQYFGPGTRLTVT.

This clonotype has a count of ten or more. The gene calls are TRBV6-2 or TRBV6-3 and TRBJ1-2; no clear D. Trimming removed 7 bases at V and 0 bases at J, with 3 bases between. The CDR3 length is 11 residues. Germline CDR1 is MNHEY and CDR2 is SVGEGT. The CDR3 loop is CASMTNYGYTF. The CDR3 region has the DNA TGTGCCAGCATGACTAACTATGGCTACACCTTC.

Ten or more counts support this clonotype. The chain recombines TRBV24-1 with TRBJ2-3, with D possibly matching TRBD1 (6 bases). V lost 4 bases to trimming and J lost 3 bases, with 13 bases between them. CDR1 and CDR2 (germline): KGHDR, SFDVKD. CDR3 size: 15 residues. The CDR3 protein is CATSDKTGSTDTQYF. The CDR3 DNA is TGTGCCACCAGTGACAAAACAGGGAGTACAGATACGCAGTATTTT.

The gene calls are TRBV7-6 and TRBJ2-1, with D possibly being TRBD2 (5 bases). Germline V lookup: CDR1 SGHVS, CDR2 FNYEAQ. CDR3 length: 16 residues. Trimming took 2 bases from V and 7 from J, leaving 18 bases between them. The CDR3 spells CASSLRRRAPGNEQFF. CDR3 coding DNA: TGTGCCAGCAGCTTACGGCGACGGGCGCCGGGAAATGAGCAGTTCTTC.

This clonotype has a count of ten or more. The CDR3 loop reads CSVELDGGFF. The CDR3 nucleotides read TGCAGCGTTGAATTGGACGGTGGGTTCTTC. This chain joins TRBV29-1 and TRBJ2-1; no clear D. Germline V gene lookup returns CDR1 SQVTM and CDR2 ANQGSEA. V lost 2 bases and J 15 bases, leaving 11 bases between the germline ends. There are 10 residues in the CDR3.

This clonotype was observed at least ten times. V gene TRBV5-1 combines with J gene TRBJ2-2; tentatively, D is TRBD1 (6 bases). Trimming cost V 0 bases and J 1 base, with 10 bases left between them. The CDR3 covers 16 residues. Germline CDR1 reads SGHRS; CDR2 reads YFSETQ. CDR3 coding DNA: TGCGCCAGCAGCTTGGGGCCAGGGGTGAACACCGGGGAGCTGTTTTTT. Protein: CASSLGPGVNTGELFF.

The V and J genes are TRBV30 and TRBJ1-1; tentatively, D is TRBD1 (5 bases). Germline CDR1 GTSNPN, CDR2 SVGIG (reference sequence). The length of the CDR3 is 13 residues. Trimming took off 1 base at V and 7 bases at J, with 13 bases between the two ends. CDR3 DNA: TGTGCCTGGAGTGCGGGGGTAAACGGTGAAGCTTTCTTT. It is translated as CAWSAGVNGEAFF.

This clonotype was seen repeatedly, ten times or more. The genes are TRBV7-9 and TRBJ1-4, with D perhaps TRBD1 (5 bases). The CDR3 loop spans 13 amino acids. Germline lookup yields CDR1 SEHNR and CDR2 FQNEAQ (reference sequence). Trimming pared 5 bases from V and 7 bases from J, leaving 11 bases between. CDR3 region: CASSPQGGEKLFF. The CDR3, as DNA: TGTGCCAGCAGCCCCCAGGGAGGTGAAAAACTGTTTTTT.

CDR3 nucleotides: TGTGCCAGCGGGGAGGGACCAGACCGAACCGACAATGAGCAGTTCTTC. This sequence encodes CASGEGPDRTDNEQFF. The chain carries TRBV6-2 or TRBV6-3 and TRBJ2-1; 7 bases map to TRBD2. V lost 8 bases, J lost 5 bases, and 15 bases stayed unmatched. The CDR3 spans 16 residues. From germline, CDR1 is MNHEY and CDR2 SVGEGT.

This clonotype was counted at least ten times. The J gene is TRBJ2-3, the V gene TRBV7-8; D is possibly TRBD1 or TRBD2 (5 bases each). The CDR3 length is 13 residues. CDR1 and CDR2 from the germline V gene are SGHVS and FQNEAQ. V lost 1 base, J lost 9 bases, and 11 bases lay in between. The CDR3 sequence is CASSLVKRGTQYF. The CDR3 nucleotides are TGTGCCAGCAGCTTAGTGAAACGGGGCACGCAGTATTTT.

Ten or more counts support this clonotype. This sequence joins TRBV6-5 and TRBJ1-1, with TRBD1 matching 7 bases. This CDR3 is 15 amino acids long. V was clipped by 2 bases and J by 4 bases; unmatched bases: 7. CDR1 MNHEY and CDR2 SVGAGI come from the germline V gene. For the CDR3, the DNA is TGTGCCAGCAGTTACCAGACAGGGTTTAGCACTGAAGCTTTCTTT. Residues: CASSYQTGFSTEAFF.

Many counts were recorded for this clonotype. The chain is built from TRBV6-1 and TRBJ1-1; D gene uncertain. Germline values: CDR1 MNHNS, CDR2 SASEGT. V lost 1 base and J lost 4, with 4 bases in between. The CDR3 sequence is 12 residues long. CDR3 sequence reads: CASSEGVTEAFF. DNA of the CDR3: TGTGCCAGCAGTGAAGGGGTCACTGAAGCTTTCTTT.

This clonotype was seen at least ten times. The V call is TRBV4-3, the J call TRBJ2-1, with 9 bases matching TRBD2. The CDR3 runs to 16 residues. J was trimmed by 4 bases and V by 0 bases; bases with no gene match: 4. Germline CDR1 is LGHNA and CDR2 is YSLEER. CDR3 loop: CASSQDRLADYNEQFF. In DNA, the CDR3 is TGCGCCAGCAGCCAAGATAGACTAGCGGATTACAATGAGCAGTTCTTC.

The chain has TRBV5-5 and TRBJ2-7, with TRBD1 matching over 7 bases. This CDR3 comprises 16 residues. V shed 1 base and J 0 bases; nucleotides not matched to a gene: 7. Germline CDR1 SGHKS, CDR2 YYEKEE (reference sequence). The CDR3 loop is CASSLLARDSSYEQYF. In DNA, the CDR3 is TGTGCCAGCAGCTTGTTGGCCCGGGACAGCTCCTACGAGCAGTACTTC.